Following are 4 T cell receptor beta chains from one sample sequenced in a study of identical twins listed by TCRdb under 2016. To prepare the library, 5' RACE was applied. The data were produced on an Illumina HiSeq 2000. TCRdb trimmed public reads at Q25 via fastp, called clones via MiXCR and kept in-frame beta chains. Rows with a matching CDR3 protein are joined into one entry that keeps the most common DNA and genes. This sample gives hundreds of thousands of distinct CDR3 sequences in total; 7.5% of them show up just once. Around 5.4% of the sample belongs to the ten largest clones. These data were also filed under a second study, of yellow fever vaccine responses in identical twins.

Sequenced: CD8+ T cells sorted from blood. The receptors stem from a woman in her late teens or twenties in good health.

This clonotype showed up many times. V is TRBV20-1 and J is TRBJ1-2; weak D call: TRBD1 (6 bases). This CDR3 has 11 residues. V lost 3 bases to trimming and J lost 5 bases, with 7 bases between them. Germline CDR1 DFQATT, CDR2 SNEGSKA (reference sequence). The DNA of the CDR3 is TGCAGTGCTAGGGACAGTTATGGCTACACCTTC. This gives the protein CSARDSYGYTF.

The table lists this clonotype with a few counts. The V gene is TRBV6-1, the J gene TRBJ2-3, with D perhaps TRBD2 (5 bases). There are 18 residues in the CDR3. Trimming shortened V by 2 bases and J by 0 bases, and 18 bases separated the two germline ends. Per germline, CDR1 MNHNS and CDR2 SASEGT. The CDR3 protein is CASSETRFWEPSTDTQYF. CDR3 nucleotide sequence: TGTGCCAGCAGTGAAACCCGCTTTTGGGAGCCTAGCACAGATACGCAGTATTTT.

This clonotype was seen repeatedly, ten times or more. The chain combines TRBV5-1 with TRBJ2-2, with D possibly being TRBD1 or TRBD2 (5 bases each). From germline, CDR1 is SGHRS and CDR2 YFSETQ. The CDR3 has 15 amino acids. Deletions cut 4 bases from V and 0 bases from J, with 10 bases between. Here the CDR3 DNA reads TGCGCCAGCAGCCCAGGGAGCGCGAACACCGGGGAGCTGTTTTTT. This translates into CASSPGSANTGELFF.

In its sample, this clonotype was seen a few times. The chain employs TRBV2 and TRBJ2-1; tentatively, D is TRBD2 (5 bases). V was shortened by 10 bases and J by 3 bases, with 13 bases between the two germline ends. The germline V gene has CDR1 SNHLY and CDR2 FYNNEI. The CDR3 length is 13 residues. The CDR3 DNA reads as TGTGCCACTCGAGAGCGGTTCTACAATGAGCAGTTCTTC. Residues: CATRERFYNEQFF.